The 30 T cell receptor beta chains below all came from one sample that was sequenced in a study of T cell clones after liver transplantation. Clones were sequenced by immunoSEQ multiplex PCR, and TCRdb holds only the in-frame ones, with some missing. The table lists around 70,000 clones, approximately 92% of them singletons. Sequencing was performed on CD4+ T cells from blood, taken approximately 26 months after liver transplant. The receptors come from a human patient who received a liver transplant. T cells may partly derive from the graft donor.

The chain couples TRBV5-1 to TRBJ2-3; tentatively, D is TRBD1 (6 bases). CDR3 length equals 16 residues. The V end lost 1 base, the J end lost 3 bases, and 15 bases lay between the germline ends. Germline V lookup: CDR1 SGHRS, CDR2 YFSETQ. CDR3 sequence reads: CASSLSQGAKTDTQYF. Written as DNA, the CDR3 is TGCGCCAGCAGCTTGTCACAGGGAGCAAAAACAGATACGCAGTATTTT. The full variable domain, completed using reference TRBV5-1 and TRBJ2-3, is KAGVTQTPRYLIKTRGQQVTLSCSPISGHRSVSWYQQTPGQGLQFLFEYFSETQRNKGNFPGRFSGRQFSNSRSEMNVSTLELGDSALYLCASSLSQGAKTDTQYFGPGTRLTVL.

The rearrangement joins TRBV7-9 to TRBJ2-5; maybe TRBD2 (7 bases). Deletions cut 0 bases from V and 5 bases from J, with 16 bases between. Germline loops: CDR1 SEHNR, CDR2 FQNEAQ (reference sequence). This CDR3 is 16 amino acids long. In DNA form, the CDR3 reads TGTGCCAGCAGCTTAGCAGGCGGGGGCAGGAGGGAGACCCAGTACTTC. Amino acids: CASSLAGGGRRETQYF.

The rearrangement uses TRBV7-2 and TRBJ1-2; D gene uncertain. This CDR3 is built from 15 residues. V shed 5 bases and J shed 8 bases, with 21 bases lying between them. Germline lookup yields CDR1 SGHTA and CDR2 FQGNSA. The CDR3 reads CASSPGRGTPQGYTF. DNA of the CDR3: TGTGCCAGCAGCCCAGGTCGGGGAACCCCCCAAGGCTACACCTTC.

V usage is TRBV18 and J usage is TRBJ2-4, with no clear D. V gave up 0 bases and J gave up 6 bases, with 15 bases separating them. This CDR3 has 16 amino acids. CDR1 KGHSH and CDR2 LQKENI come from the germline V gene. CDR3 nucleotides: TGTGCCAGCTCACCACCGGATAACCTTATCTTAAACATTCAGTACTTC. Its protein product is CASSPPDNLILNIQYF.

This CDR3 is CASSLWTSGNNEQFF. The CDR3 coding sequence is TGTGCCAGCAGCTTGTGGACTAGCGGGAACAATGAGCAGTTCTTC. The chain joins TRBV7-2 to TRBJ2-1, with 12 bases aligning to TRBD2. This CDR3 spans 15 amino acids. The germline CDR1 and CDR2 sequences are SGHTA and FQGNSA. J gave up 5 bases and V 3 bases, and 2 bases lay outside the gene matches.

This clone came up a few times. V usage is TRBV4-2 and J usage is TRBJ1-2; 8 nucleotides agree with TRBD1. Looked up from germline, CDR1 is LGHNA and CDR2 is YNFKEQ. The CDR3 is 12 amino acids. The trim removed 5 bases at V and 8 bases at J, leaving 4 bases unmatched. CDR3 sequence: CASSTDRVGYTF. The CDR3, as DNA: TGTGCCAGCAGCACGGACAGGGTCGGCTACACCTTC.

This rearrangement joins TRBV30 to TRBJ1-1; tentatively, D is TRBD1 (5 bases). The CDR3 is 15 residues long. The V end lost 3 bases, the J end lost 0 bases, and 14 bases lay between the germline ends. Looked up from germline, CDR1 is GTSNPN and CDR2 is SVGIG (reference sequence). The CDR3 DNA sequence: TGTGCCTGGAGAATGGGGACGGTCATGAACACTGAAGCTTTCTTT. It encodes CAWRMGTVMNTEAFF.

V gene TRBV11-2 combines with J gene TRBJ2-3; D not certain. Trimming pared 1 base from V and 1 base from J, leaving 6 bases between. CDR3 size: 14 residues. CDR1 and CDR2 (germline): SGHAT, FQNNGV. CDR3 nucleotides: TGTGCCAGCAGCTTAGTTCAGGGCACAGATACGCAGTATTTT. Amino acid sequence: CASSLVQGTDTQYF.

This chain uses TRBV18 with TRBJ2-1; D is uncertain. This CDR3 is built from 13 residues. Between the trimmed V and J ends, which lost 0 bases and 8 bases, there was a span of 8 bases. CDR1 is KGHSH and CDR2 is LQKENI in the germline V gene. This CDR3 is CASSPPDRDEQFF. The DNA of the CDR3 is TGTGCCAGCTCACCACCGGACCGGGATGAGCAGTTCTTC. Together with reference TRBV18 and TRBJ2-1, the CDR3 gives the full variable domain: NAGVMQNPRHLVRRRGQEARLRCSPMKGHSHVYWYRQLPEEGLKFMVYLQKENIIDESGMPKERFSAEFPKEGPSILRIQQVVRGDSAAYFCASSPPDRDEQFFGPGTRLTVL.

The rearrangement uses TRBV7-6 and TRBJ2-5; TRBD2 agrees at 9 bases. The CDR3 length is 17 residues. Germline values: CDR1 SGHVS, CDR2 FNYEAQ. With 5 bases clipped from V and 2 bases from J, the junction kept 12 bases outside the gene matches. The CDR3 is CASSPLLTSGVQETQYF. In DNA, the CDR3 is TGTGCCAGCAGCCCGCTCTTGACTAGCGGTGTTCAAGAGACCCAGTACTTC.

This sequence joins TRBV5-1 and TRBJ2-7, with TRBD2 as a possible D gene (5 bases). This CDR3 region has 15 residues. CDR1 is SGHRS, CDR2 YFSETQ, per germline. Trimming left V 2 bases short and J 4 bases short, with 16 bases between. The CDR3 DNA follows: TGCGCCAGCAGCTTACGTGGAGGTGTGGGGTACGAGCAGTACTTC. Residues: CASSLRGGVGYEQYF.

V gene TRBV15 combines with J gene TRBJ2-2; D not resolved. Trimming took 0 bases from V and 0 from J, leaving 8 bases between them. The CDR3 runs to 16 residues. CDR1 is LNHNV, CDR2 YYDKDF, per germline (reference sequence). The CDR3 here is CATSRDLAANTGELFF. In nucleotides, the CDR3 is TGTGCCACCAGCAGAGATCTGGCGGCGAACACCGGGGAGCTGTTTTTT.

This chain links TRBV27 with TRBJ2-7, with 9 bases matching TRBD2. Germline V gene lookup returns CDR1 MNHEY and CDR2 SMNVEV (reference sequence). The CDR3 consists of 17 residues. Losses at the gene ends were 4 bases for V and 3 bases for J; bases not matched to a gene: 13. The CDR3 nucleotides read TGTGCCAGCAGTTCCCGCGGTAGCGGGAGAGGGTTCTACGAGCAGTACTTC. Translating gives CASSSRGSGRGFYEQYF.

The chain carries TRBV6-1 and TRBJ2-1, with 7 bases identical to TRBD2. Trimming took 1 base from V and 3 from J; bases not matched to a gene: 6. CDR3 length: 16 amino acids. The germline gives CDR1 MNHNS, CDR2 SASEGT. This chain's CDR3 is CASSEVERTSYNEQFF. CDR3 sequence (DNA): TGTGCCAGCAGTGAAGTAGAGCGGACTAGCTACAATGAGCAGTTCTTC.

This chain connects TRBV5-1 to TRBJ1-5, with D possibly being TRBD1 (5 bases). The CDR3 has 15 residues. Trimming removed 0 bases at V and 3 bases at J, with 10 bases between. CDR1 and CDR2 from the germline V gene are SGHRS and YFSETQ. CDR3 loop: CASSLGGVLNQPQHF. CDR3 coding DNA: TGCGCCAGCAGCTTGGGAGGGGTTCTCAATCAGCCCCAGCATTTT. The variable domain in full, with the rest retrieved from reference TRBV5-1 and TRBJ1-5, is KAGVTQTPRYLIKTRGQQVTLSCSPISGHRSVSWYQQTPGQGLQFLFEYFSETQRNKGNFPGRFSGRQFSNSRSEMNVSTLELGDSALYLCASSLGGVLNQPQHFGDGTRLSIL.

This clone was detected a few times. The chain carries TRBV7-3 and TRBJ2-2, with 11 positions matching TRBD2. CDR1 SGHTA and CDR2 FQGTGA come from the germline V gene. V shed 5 bases and J 6 bases; nucleotides not matched to a gene: 11. This CDR3 is 17 amino acids long. CDR3 DNA: TGTGCCAGCAGCAGAGACCTGACTAGCGGGATGGCCGGGGAGCTGTTTTTT. This sequence encodes CASSRDLTSGMAGELFF.

The chain recombines TRBV5-4 with TRBJ2-2; tentative D call: TRBD2 (6 bases). The CDR3 is made up of 13 amino acids. V was shortened by 4 bases and J by 14 bases, with 18 bases between the two germline ends. CDR1 and CDR2 from the germline V gene are SGHNT and YYREEE (reference sequence). The CDR3: CASSIGTFGPLFF. DNA for the CDR3: TGTGCCAGCAGCATCGGGACTTTCGGTCCCCTGTTTTTT. The full variable domain, in which reference TRBV5-4 and TRBJ2-2 provide the parts outside the CDR3, is ETGVTQSPTHLIKTRGQQVTLRCSSQSGHNTVSWYQQALGQGPQFIFQYYREEENGRGNFPPRFSGLQFPNYSSELNVNALELDDSALYLCASSIGTFGPLFFGEGSRLTVL.

The chain's CDR3 is CASNLQGSRNQPQHF. CDR3 nucleotides: TGTGCCAGCAATTTACAGGGATCACGGAATCAGCCCCAGCATTTT. The chain has TRBV2 and TRBJ1-5, with D perhaps TRBD1 (6 bases). CDR1 is SNHLY and CDR2 is FYNNEI in the germline V gene. The CDR3 runs to 15 residues. V was cut by 7 bases and J by 4 bases, with 17 bases left in between.

The chain combines TRBV5-6 with TRBJ2-1; 11 bases map to TRBD1. Germline CDR1 SGHDT, CDR2 YYEEEE. V dropped 1 base and J dropped 4; count of bases not matched to a gene: 1. This CDR3 has 15 residues. The CDR3 spells CASSLWDRGYNEQFF. The DNA of the CDR3 is TGTGCCAGCAGCTTGTGGGACAGGGGGTACAATGAGCAGTTCTTC.

The J gene is TRBJ2-7, the V gene TRBV6-5; TRBD1 or TRBD2 may be the D gene (5 bases each). Germline V gene lookup returns CDR1 MNHEY and CDR2 SVGAGI. The CDR3 contains 14 residues. V lost 4 bases and J lost 4, with 14 bases in between. CDR3 nucleotides: TGTGCCAGCAGTTCCGGGACGGACGGATACGAGCAGTACTTC. It specifies CASSSGTDGYEQYF.

This rearrangement joins TRBV5-6 to TRBJ2-2; D not resolved. V was cut by 2 bases and J by 1 base, with 9 bases left in between. The CDR3 loop spans 15 amino acids. CDR1 and CDR2 (germline): SGHDT, YYEEEE. CDR3 DNA sequence: TGTGCCAGCAGCTTCTACTTGATGAACACCGGGGAGCTGTTTTTT. Translated, it gives CASSFYLMNTGELFF.

The chain is built from TRBV14 and TRBJ2-1; TRBD2 matches 7 bases. The V gene's germline CDR1 is SGHDN and CDR2 FVKESK. V trimming: 5 bases; J trimming: 4 bases; junction bases outside the gene matches: 8. This CDR3 is built from 15 residues. As DNA, the CDR3 is TGTGCCAGCAGCTCTGGGGACTACCGTTACAATGAGCAGTTCTTC. Translating it yields CASSSGDYRYNEQFF.

The chain has TRBV5-5 and TRBJ2-3; maybe TRBD2 (5 bases). Germline-derived CDR1 and CDR2 are SGHKS and YYEKEE (reference sequence). Trimming removed 0 bases from V and 0 bases from J, with 8 bases in between. The CDR3 is 15 amino acids. CDR3 nucleotide sequence: TGTGCCAGCAGCTTGGTTGGAGGTAGCACAGATACGCAGTATTTT. Translated, it gives CASSLVGGSTDTQYF.

This chain links TRBV19 with TRBJ1-3; TRBD1 matches at 10 bases. V lost 4 bases and J lost 4; bases outside the gene matches: 7. The germline V gene encodes CDR1 LNHDA and CDR2 SQIVND (reference sequence). There are 16 residues in the CDR3. As DNA, the CDR3 is TGTGCCAGTAGTAACTCCGGGACAGGGGTCGGAAACACCATATATTTT. Translating gives CASSNSGTGVGNTIYF.

The chain links TRBV7-9 to TRBJ2-7, with 7 bases aligning to TRBD1. With 5 bases clipped from V and 3 bases from J, the junction kept 7 bases outside the gene matches. CDR1 is SEHNR and CDR2 is FQNEAQ in the germline V gene (reference sequence). This CDR3 spans 14 amino acids. The CDR3 spells CASSTISGGYEQYF. CDR3 nucleotide sequence: TGTGCCAGCAGCACGATATCAGGGGGCTACGAGCAGTACTTC. Supplemented by reference TRBV7-9 and TRBJ2-7, the full variable domain reads DTGVSQNPRHKITKRGQNVTFRCDPISEHNRLYWYRQTLGQGPEFLTYFQNEAQLEKSRLLSDRFSAERPKGSFSTLEIQRTEQGDSAMYLCASSTISGGYEQYFGPGTRLTVT.

V gene TRBV5-7 combines with J gene TRBJ2-7; no clear D gene. TRBV5-7 has ORF status, its function being uncertain. CDR3 length equals 18 residues. Trimming shortened V by 0 bases and J by 3 bases, and 22 bases separated the two germline ends. The CDR3 loop reads CASSLDGSSRDLYYEQYF. The CDR3 coding sequence is TGTGCCAGCAGCTTGGACGGATCCTCCAGAGACCTATACTACGAGCAGTACTTC.

This chain links TRBV27 with TRBJ2-1; D may match TRBD1 or TRBD2 (6 bases each). Trimming took off 5 bases at V and 4 bases at J, with 21 bases between the two ends. CDR1 is MNHEY and CDR2 is SMNVEV in the germline V gene (reference sequence). The CDR3 contains 17 residues. The CDR3: CASSPGQGRGLYNEQFF. The CDR3 region has the DNA TGTGCCAGCAGTCCCGGACAAGGCAGGGGACTTTACAATGAGCAGTTCTTC.

The table lists this clone with a count of one. The V and J genes are TRBV5-1 and TRBJ2-7; 7 nucleotides match TRBD1. Germline V gene lookup returns CDR1 SGHRS and CDR2 YFSETQ. CDR3 length: 14 residues. Trimming removed 1 base from V and 6 bases from J; junction bases left unmatched: 7. The CDR3 loop reads CASSLTGVGLEQYF. In DNA form, the CDR3 reads TGCGCCAGCAGCTTGACAGGGGTGGGTCTCGAGCAGTACTTC. Full variable domain (outside the CDR3, taken from reference TRBV5-1 and TRBJ2-7): KAGVTQTPRYLIKTRGQQVTLSCSPISGHRSVSWYQQTPGQGLQFLFEYFSETQRNKGNFPGRFSGRQFSNSRSEMNVSTLELGDSALYLCASSLTGVGLEQYFGPGTRLTVT.

The rearrangement joins TRBV6-4 to TRBJ2-3; 12 nucleotides agree with TRBD1. Germline CDR1 and CDR2: MRHNA and SNTAGT. V trimming: 3 bases; J trimming: 2 bases; junction bases outside the gene matches: 6. This CDR3 has 17 residues. The CDR3 spells CASSEVGQGANTDTQYF. The CDR3 DNA follows: TGTGCCAGCAGTGAAGTGGGACAGGGGGCCAACACAGATACGCAGTATTTT.

The gene calls are TRBV15 and TRBJ1-1; a weak D match, TRBD1 (5 bases). The V end was cut by 0 bases, the J end by 5 bases, with 13 bases between. Per germline, CDR1 LNHNV and CDR2 YYDKDF (reference sequence). The length of the CDR3 is 15 residues. The CDR3 spells CATSRDRQGGTEAFF. In DNA, the CDR3 is TGTGCCACCAGCAGAGATAGGCAGGGTGGTACTGAAGCTTTCTTT. Supplemented by reference TRBV15 and TRBJ1-1, the full variable domain reads DAMVIQNPRYQVTQFGKPVTLSCSQTLNHNVMYWYQQKSSQAPKLLFHYYDKDFNNEADTPDNFQSRRPNTSFCFLDIRSPGLGDTAMYLCATSRDRQGGTEAFFGQGTRLTVV.